This TCR beta chain emerged from a study of spatial heterogeneity in lung cancer. Whole-study context: Sequences of the beta chain were consistently detected in greater numbers than alpha-chain sequences. Study-wide results and caveats: Higher tumor mutation counts went along with higher counts of expanded intratumoral alpha and beta TCRs.

Many counts were recorded for this clonotype. Its antigen is still unknown. The V gene end was trimmed by 7 bases and the J gene end by 9 bases; junction bases not matched to a gene: 8. Per the germline V gene, CDR1 is MDHEN and CDR2 is SYDVKM. The CDR3 loop spans 13 amino acids. The time point was: sample taken at primary tumor resection. Untreated early-stage non-small cell lung cancer patients, fewer than 85 in total, were the donors. Whole RNA came from tumor, nontumor lung or frozen PBMC and was sequenced without being sorted. Unique molecular identifiers tagged every individual TCR cDNA molecule. TCRdb analysed the 5' RACE reads with MiXCR anew, one entry per CDR3 protein. The sample lists approximately 21,000 distinct CDR3 sequences; more than 4.5% were seen once.

This chain connects TRBV28 to TRBJ2-1; 8 bases line up with TRBD2. Sample: lung tumor tissue, taken at surgery. The clonotype was recovered from a male donor with early-stage non-small cell lung cancer. In DNA form, the CDR3 reads TGTGCCAGCACCCTACCAGCGGGAGCTGAGCAGTTCTTC. This translates into CASTLPAGAEQFF.